The entry below gives a single T cell receptor beta chain sequence along with its context. Its antigen is not identified. The data are from a study of vaccination and CD4 T cells after COVID-19. Overall study context: Cells were stimulated with overlapping spike peptides from SARS-CoV-2, HCoV-NL63, HCoV-OC43 and HCoV-229E.

Scientists ran DNA taken from cultured CD4+ T cells through the Oncomine TCR Beta short-read assay for sequencing. TCRdb analysed the PCR reads with MiXCR anew, one entry per CDR3 protein. The sample includes 25,000 to 30,000 distinct CDR3 sequences, roughly two fifths of them seen just once. Documented time point: late sampling 161 to 241 days after vaccination in three convalescent patients. Treatment meaning: roughly nine-day PBMC culture with coronavirus spike peptide pools or control peptides (ViraFEST assay). Convalescent patients tested SARS-CoV-2 PCR positive from March to December 2020, before Alpha, Beta and Delta emerged. Overall study results and limits: Relatively few convalescent patients were studied; early post-infection timepoints were not included.

Material: CD4+ T cells from blood, cultured in vitro, obtained about 7 months after SARS-CoV-2 vaccination. This clonotype was sampled from a human donor who had recovered from COVID-19.

The CDR3 loop reads CASSEYPRGINQPQHF. The CDR3 nucleotides are TGTGCCAGCAGTGAATATCCGAGGGGAATCAATCAGCCCCAGCATTTT. The chain carries TRBV6-1 and TRBJ1-5; tentatively, D is TRBD1 (5 bases). Germline CDR1 MNHNS, CDR2 SASEGT. V was cut by 2 bases and J by 3 bases, with 14 bases left in between. The CDR3 is 16 residues long.